The entry that follows covers one TCR beta chain sequence. What it recognizes is unknown. This entry comes from a study of cytomegalovirus exposure and HLA in healthy donors. Background on the study: Most donors, just over 80% of 398 genotyped, fell in the Caucasian-associated ancestry cluster. Study-wide points: Cytomegalovirus association was assigned to 150 to 200 TCR beta chains. Apart from CMV serostatus, no immune exposure information was available.

The PCR ran on 60 Vbeta and 13 Jbeta primers. TCRdb keeps only in-frame clones here, not all; method: immunoSEQ multiplex PCR. This sample's table has around 210,000 clones. The sequence was collected from a woman aged 30 to 39 in good health and CMV-seropositive. Sequenced sample: PBMCs.

The CDR3 DNA follows: TGTGCCAGCAGCTTAGACAGGGGATCGGTCATGAACACTGAAGCTTTCTTT. Translating gives CASSLDRGSVMNTEAFF. The chain carries TRBV5-6 and TRBJ1-1, with TRBD1 matching over 8 bases. Losses at the gene ends were 2 bases for V and 0 bases for J; bases not matched to a gene: 9. The CDR3 totals 17 residues. Germline assignment: CDR1 SGHDT and CDR2 YYEEEE.